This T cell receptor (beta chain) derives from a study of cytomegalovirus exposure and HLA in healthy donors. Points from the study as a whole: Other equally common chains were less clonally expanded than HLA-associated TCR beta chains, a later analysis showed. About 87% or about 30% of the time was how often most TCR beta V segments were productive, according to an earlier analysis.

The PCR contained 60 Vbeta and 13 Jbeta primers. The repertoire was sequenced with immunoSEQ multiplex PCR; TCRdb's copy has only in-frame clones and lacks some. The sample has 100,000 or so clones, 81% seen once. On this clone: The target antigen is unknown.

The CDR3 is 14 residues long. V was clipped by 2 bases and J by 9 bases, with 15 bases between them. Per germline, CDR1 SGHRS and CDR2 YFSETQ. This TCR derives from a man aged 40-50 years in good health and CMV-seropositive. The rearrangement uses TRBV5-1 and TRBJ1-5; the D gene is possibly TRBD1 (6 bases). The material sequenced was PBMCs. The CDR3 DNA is TGCGCCAGCAGCTTACAGGGAGACAAGGCGCCCCAGCATTTT. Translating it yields CASSLQGDKAPQHF.